The clone carrying this T cell receptor beta chain showed up many times. Trimming pared 0 bases from V and 8 bases from J, leaving 11 bases between. The CDR3 runs 14 residues. Per the germline V gene, CDR1 is SGHRS and CDR2 is YFSETQ. Time point: sample taken at primary tumor resection. Extraction of whole RNA from tumor, nontumor lung or frozen PBMC preceded unsorted sequencing. The study tagged each TCR cDNA molecule with a unique molecular identifier. Each CDR3 protein gets one entry after TCRdb re-called the 5' RACE reads with MiXCR. The sample contains roughly 15,000 distinct CDR3 sequences, 7.5% to 10% of which appear only once. The data derive from a study of spatial heterogeneity in lung cancer.

The source was PBMCs, collected at surgery. The rearrangement uses TRBV5-1 and TRBJ1-4; a weak D match, TRBD1 (5 bases). This receptor was taken from a female donor with early-stage non-small cell lung cancer. The CDR3 region is CASSLDEGFEKLFF. The CDR3 coding sequence is TGCGCCAGCAGCTTGGACGAGGGGTTCGAAAAACTGTTTTTT.